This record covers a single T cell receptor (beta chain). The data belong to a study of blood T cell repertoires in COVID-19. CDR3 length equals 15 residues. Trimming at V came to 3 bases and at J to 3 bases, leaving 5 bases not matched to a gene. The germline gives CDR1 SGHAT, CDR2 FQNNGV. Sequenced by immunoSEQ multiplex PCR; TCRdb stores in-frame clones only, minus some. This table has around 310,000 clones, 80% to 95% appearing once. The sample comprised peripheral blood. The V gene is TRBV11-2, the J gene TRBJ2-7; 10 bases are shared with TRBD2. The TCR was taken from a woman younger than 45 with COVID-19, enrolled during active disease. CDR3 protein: CASSFGLAELYEQYF. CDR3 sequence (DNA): TGTGCCAGCAGCTTCGGACTAGCGGAGCTCTACGAGCAGTACTTC.